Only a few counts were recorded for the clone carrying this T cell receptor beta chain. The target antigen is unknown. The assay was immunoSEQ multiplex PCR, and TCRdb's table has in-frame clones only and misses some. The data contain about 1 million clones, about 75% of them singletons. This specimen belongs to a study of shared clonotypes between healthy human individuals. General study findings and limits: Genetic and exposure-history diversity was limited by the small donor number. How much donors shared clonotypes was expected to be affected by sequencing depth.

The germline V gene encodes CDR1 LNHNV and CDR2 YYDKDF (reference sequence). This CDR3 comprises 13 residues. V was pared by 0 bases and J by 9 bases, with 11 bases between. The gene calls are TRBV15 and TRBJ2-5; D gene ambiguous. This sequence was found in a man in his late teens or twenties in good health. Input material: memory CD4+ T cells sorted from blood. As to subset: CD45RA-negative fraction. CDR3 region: CATSRDPAWPQYF. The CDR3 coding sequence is TGTGCCACCAGCAGAGATCCGGCGTGGCCCCAGTACTTC. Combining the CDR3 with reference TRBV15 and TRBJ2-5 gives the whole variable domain DAMVIQNPRYQVTQFGKPVTLSCSQTLNHNVMYWYQQKSSQAPKLLFHYYDKDFNNEADTPDNFQSRRPNTSFCFLDIRSPGLGDTAMYLCATSRDPAWPQYFGPGTRLLVL.